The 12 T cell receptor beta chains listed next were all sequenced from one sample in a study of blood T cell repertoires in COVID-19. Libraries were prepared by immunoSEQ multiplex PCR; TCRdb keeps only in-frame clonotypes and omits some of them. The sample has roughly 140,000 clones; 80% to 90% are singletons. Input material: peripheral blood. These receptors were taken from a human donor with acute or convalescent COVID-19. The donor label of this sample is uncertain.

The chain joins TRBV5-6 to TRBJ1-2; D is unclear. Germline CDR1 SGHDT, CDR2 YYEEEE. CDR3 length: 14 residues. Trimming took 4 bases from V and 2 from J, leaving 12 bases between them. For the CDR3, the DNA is TGTGCCAGCAGCGAGCTTATGGGCAACTATGGCTACACCTTC. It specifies CASSELMGNYGYTF.

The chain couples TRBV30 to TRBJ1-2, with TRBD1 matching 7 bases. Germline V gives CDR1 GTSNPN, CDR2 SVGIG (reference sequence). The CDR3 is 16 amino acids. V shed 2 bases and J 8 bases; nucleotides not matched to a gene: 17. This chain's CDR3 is CAWSPPGGTPLIGYTF. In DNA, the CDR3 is TGTGCCTGGAGTCCCCCAGGGGGGACGCCTTTAATAGGCTACACCTTC. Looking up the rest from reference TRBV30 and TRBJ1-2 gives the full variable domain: SQTIHQWPATLVQPVGSPLSLECTVEGTSNPNLYWYRQAAGRGLQLLFYSVGIGQISSEVPQNLSASRPQDRQFILSSKKLLLSDSGFYLCAWSPPGGTPLIGYTFGSGTRLTVV.

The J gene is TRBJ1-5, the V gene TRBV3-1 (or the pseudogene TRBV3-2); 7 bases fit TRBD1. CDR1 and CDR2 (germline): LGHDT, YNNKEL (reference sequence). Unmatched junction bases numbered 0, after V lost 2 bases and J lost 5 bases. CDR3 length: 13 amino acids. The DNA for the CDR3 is TGTGCCAGCAGCCAAACAGGGGATCAGCCCCAGCATTTT. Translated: CASSQTGDQPQHF.

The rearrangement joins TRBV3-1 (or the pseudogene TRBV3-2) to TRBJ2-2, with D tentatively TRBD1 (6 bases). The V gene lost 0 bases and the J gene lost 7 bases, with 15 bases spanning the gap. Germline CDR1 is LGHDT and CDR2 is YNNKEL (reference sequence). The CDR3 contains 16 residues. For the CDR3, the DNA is TGTGCCAGCAGCCAAGAGGGGGCAGGGAGTAACGGGGAGCTGTTTTTT. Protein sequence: CASSQEGAGSNGELFF.

The CDR3 here is CASSLGGRGNSPLHF. CDR3 coding DNA: TGTGCCAGCAGCTTAGGGGGCAGGGGGAACTCACCCCTCCACTTT. The chain employs TRBV11-2 and TRBJ1-6; 7 nucleotides agree with TRBD1. J gave up 10 bases and V 1 base, and 7 bases lay outside the gene matches. Per the germline V gene, CDR1 is SGHAT and CDR2 is FQNNGV. This CDR3 is 15 amino acids long.

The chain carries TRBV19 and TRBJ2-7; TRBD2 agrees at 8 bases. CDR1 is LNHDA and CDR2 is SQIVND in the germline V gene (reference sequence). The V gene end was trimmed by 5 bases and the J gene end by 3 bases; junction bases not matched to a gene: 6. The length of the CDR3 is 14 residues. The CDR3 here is CASSLGLANYEQYF. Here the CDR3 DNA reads TGTGCCAGTAGTCTCGGACTAGCCAACTACGAGCAGTACTTC.

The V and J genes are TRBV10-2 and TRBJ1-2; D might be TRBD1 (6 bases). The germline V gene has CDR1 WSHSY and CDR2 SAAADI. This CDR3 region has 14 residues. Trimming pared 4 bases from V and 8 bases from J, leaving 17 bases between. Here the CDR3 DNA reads TGCGCCAGCAGTGCCTCGGGGGGGCGAATAGGCTACACCTTC. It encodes CASSASGGRIGYTF.

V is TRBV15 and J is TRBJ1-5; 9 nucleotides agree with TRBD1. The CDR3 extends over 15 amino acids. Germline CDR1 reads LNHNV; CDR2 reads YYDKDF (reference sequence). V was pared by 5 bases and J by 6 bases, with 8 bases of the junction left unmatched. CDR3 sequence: CATSPDRGMGQPQHF. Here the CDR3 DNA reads TGTGCCACCAGCCCCGACAGGGGGATGGGTCAGCCCCAGCATTTT.

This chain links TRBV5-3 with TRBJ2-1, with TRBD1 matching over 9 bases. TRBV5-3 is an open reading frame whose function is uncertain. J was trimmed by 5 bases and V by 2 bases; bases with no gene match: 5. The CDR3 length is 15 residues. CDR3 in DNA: TGTGCCAGAAGCTTAGGACAGGGGTGCCACAATGAGCAGTTCTTC. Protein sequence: CARSLGQGCHNEQFF.

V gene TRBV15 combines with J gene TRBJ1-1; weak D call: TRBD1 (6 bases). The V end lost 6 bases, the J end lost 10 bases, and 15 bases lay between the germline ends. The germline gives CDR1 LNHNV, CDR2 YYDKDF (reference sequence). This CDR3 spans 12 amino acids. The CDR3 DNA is TGTGCCACCAGAAAGGAGGGGGGGCGAGCTTTCTTT. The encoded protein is CATRKEGGRAFF.

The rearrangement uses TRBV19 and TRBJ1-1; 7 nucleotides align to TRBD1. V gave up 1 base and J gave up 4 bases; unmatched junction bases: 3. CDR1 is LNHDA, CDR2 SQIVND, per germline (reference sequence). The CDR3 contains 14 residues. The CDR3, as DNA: TGTGCCAGTAGTATAGGGACAGGACCCACTGAAGCTTTCTTT. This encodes CASSIGTGPTEAFF.

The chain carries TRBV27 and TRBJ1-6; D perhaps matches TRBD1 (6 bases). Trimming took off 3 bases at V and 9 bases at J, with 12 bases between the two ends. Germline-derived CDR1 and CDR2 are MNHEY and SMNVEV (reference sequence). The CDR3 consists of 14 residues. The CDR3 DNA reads TGTGCCAGCAGTTTGGGAGGGGGACTTTCACCCCTCCACTTT. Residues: CASSLGGGLSPLHF.